These T cell receptor beta chains were read from a single sample in a study of cytomegalovirus exposure and HLA in healthy donors. Method: immunoSEQ multiplex PCR; TCRdb's copy keeps in-frame clones and lacks some. The sample lists under 200,000 clones, about 70% seen once, with about 3% in the top ten. Sequenced material: PBMCs. The receptors here all came from a woman aged 40-49 years in good health and CMV-seropositive. Both conserved end residues are part of each CDR3. A D gene is named only where the DNA matches it firmly. Where a row states a size, it is once, few, many or the class of an expanded clone; other rows omit it.

d_call clone_size j_call v_call cdr3_aa cdr3_nt
NA NA TRBJ1-6 TRBV5-4 CASSFQGSNSPLNF TGTGCCAGCAGCTTTCAGGGGTCCAATTCACCCCTCAACTTT
TRBD1 NA TRBJ1-4 TRBV6-5 CASREQGAPEKLFF TGTGCCAGCAGGGAACAGGGGGCGCCGGAAAAACTGTTTTTT
TRBD1 NA TRBJ1-6 TRBV25-1 CASSLGASGQILSPLHF TGTGCCAGCAGTTTGGGGGCCTCGGGACAGATTCTTTCACCCCTCCACTTT
NA NA TRBJ2-3 TRBV5-6 CASSSRKATDTQYF TGTGCCAGCAGCTCAAGAAAAGCAACAGATACGCAGTATTTT
NA NA TRBJ2-2 TRBV6-6 CASSYSRVAGELFF TGTGCCAGCAGTTACTCGCGGGTGGCCGGGGAGCTGTTTTTT
TRBD2 NA TRBJ2-7 TRBV11-3 CASSGTRLGEQYF TGTGCCAGCAGCGGGACTAGATTGGGTGAGCAGTACTTC
NA NA TRBJ1-2 TRBV7-9 CASSPPGQEDGYTF TGTGCCAGCAGTCCCCCCGGGCAGGAGGATGGCTACACCTTC
TRBD2 NA TRBJ2-1 TRBV11-2 CASSLAFIRTSGRNEQFF TGTGCCAGCAGCTTAGCCTTCATTCGGACTAGCGGGAGGAATGAGCAGTTCTTC
NA NA TRBJ2-1 TRBV6-5 CASSYGLANEQFF TGTGCCAGCAGTTACGGGTTAGCCAATGAGCAGTTCTTC
TRBD1 NA TRBJ1-2 TRBV7-2 CASSWGTGGGYTF TGTGCCAGCAGCTGGGGGACAGGGGGAGGCTACACCTTC
NA NA TRBJ2-7 TRBV6-1 CASRIVRTHEQYF TGTGCCAGCAGAATAGTGAGAACCCACGAGCAGTACTTC
NA NA TRBJ2-7 TRBV7-2 CASSPRWGLAYEQYF TGTGCCAGCAGCCCGAGGTGGGGGCTGGCCTACGAGCAGTACTTC
NA NA TRBJ1-1 TRBV29-1 CSVDQTNTEAFF TGCAGCGTTGACCAGACTAACACTGAAGCTTTCTTT
TRBD2 few TRBJ2-5 TRBV29-1 CSVGTSGGLETQYF TGCAGCGTCGGGACTAGCGGGGGGTTAGAGACCCAGTACTTC
NA NA TRBJ2-7 TRBV7-8 CASSSAGYEQYF TGTGCCAGCAGCTCGGCAGGTTACGAGCAGTACTTC
TRBD2 NA TRBJ2-2 TRBV6-5 CASSLGGGGYTGELFF TGTGCCAGCAGTTTGGGGGGGGGAGGGTACACCGGGGAGCTGTTTTTT
TRBD1 NA TRBJ1-3 TRBV4-3 CASSQIQGAGNTIYF TGCGCCAGCAGCCAAATACAGGGGGCAGGAAACACCATATATTTT
NA few TRBJ1-2 TRBV11-2 CASGENYGYTF TGTGCCAGCGGGGAGAACTATGGCTACACCTTC
TRBD2 once TRBJ2-7 TRBV27 CASSLSGGAGAYEQYF TGTGCCAGCAGTTTGTCGGGGGGGGCGGGGGCCTACGAGCAGTACTTC
NA NA TRBJ2-3 TRBV18 CASSPTPGGGTDTQYF TGTGCCAGCTCACCTACGCCCGGAGGGGGCACAGATACGCAGTATTTT
TRBD1 NA TRBJ1-2 TRBV29-1 CSVVDRGDYGYTF TGCAGCGTTGTAGACAGGGGAGACTATGGCTACACCTTC
TRBD1 NA TRBJ1-4 TRBV9 CASSALTGRVEKLFF TGTGCCAGCAGCGCCTTGACAGGGAGAGTCGAAAAACTGTTTTTT
TRBD1 NA TRBJ2-6 TRBV7-2 CASSPAGTGYSGANVLTF TGTGCCAGCAGTCCAGCCGGGACAGGGTACTCTGGGGCCAACGTCCTGACTTTC
TRBD1 NA TRBJ1-5 TRBV18 CASFDRGLGNQPQHF TGTGCCAGCTTTGACAGGGGGCTTGGCAATCAGCCCCAGCATTTT
NA NA TRBJ2-3 TRBV5-5 CASSLTAGSLNTQYF TGTGCCAGCAGCTTGACAGCGGGTAGTCTAAATACGCAGTATTTT
TRBD2 NA TRBJ2-1 TRBV4-2 CASSPGLGIANEQFF TGTGCCAGCAGCCCGGGACTAGGGATAGCAAATGAGCAGTTCTTC
TRBD1 NA TRBJ2-1 TRBV28 CASNYAGTGEFNEQFF TGTGCCAGCAATTATGCCGGGACAGGGGAATTCAATGAGCAGTTCTTC
TRBD2 few TRBJ2-2 TRBV5-1 CASSSGAGSGGYTELFF TGCGCCAGCAGCTCTGGGGCCGGTAGCGGGGGTTATACGGAGCTGTTTTTT
NA NA TRBJ1-2 TRBV7-2 CASSFPGGGGGYTF TGTGCCAGCAGCTTCCCTGGGGGGGGCGGTGGCTACACCTTC
TRBD2 once TRBJ2-1 TRBV5-1 CASSSIAGVNEQFF TGCGCCAGCAGCTCAATAGCGGGGGTCAATGAGCAGTTCTTC
TRBD1 NA TRBJ1-1 TRBV28 CASSLSGQGGREAFF TGTGCCAGCAGTTTATCGGGTCAGGGGGGACGTGAAGCTTTCTTT
TRBD1 few TRBJ2-7 TRBV4-1 CASSQPDRSVGEQYF TGCGCCAGCAGCCAGCCGGACAGGTCTGTAGGCGAGCAGTACTTC
NA NA TRBJ1-2 TRBV7-2 CASSGRTGLASYGYTF TGTGCCAGCAGCGGAAGAACAGGGCTTGCGAGCTATGGCTACACCTTC
NA once TRBJ1-6 TRBV19 CASNGFPNSPLHF TGTGCCAGTAACGGGTTCCCTAATTCACCCCTCCACTTT
TRBD2 NA TRBJ2-1 TRBV5-4 CASRAGGPSYNEQFF TGTGCCAGCAGGGCGGGGGGCCCCTCCTACAATGAGCAGTTCTTC
NA few TRBJ2-1 TRBV18 CASSPQGPGQFF TGTGCCAGCTCACCACAGGGGCCTGGGCAGTTCTTC
TRBD1 few TRBJ2-7 TRBV2 CASSGTGGAHEQYF TGTGCCAGCAGTGGGACAGGGGGTGCCCACGAGCAGTACTTC
NA NA TRBJ1-5 TRBV19 CASSIDGGSNQPQHF TGTGCCAGTAGTATAGACGGGGGAAGCAATCAGCCCCAGCATTTT
TRBD2 once TRBJ2-1 TRBV7-9 CASSPGTSGGALGEQFF TGTGCCAGCAGCCCAGGGACTAGCGGGGGGGCCTTAGGTGAGCAGTTCTTC
TRBD1 NA TRBJ1-2 TRBV7-8 CASSLIQGAASGDGYPF TGTGCCAGCAGCTTAATCCAGGGGGCAGCCTCCGGAGATGGCTACCCCTTC
TRBD2 NA TRBJ2-2 TRBV28 CASRLRGGPGTGELFF TGTGCCAGCAGGCTACGGGGAGGGCCAGGCACCGGGGAGCTGTTTTTT
NA NA TRBJ1-4 TRBV7-9 CASSREGQNEKLFF TGTGCCAGCAGCCGTGAGGGTCAAAATGAAAAACTGTTTTTT
TRBD1 NA TRBJ2-5 TRBV6-1 CASSGPRDRVWETQYF TGTGCCAGCAGTGGACCTCGGGACAGGGTGTGGGAGACCCAGTACTTC
NA once TRBJ1-2 TRBV5-6 CASSSSGNYGYTF TGTGCCAGCTCCTCAAGCGGGAACTATGGCTACACCTTC
NA NA TRBJ2-2 TRBV19 CASSIPRGNTGELFF TGTGCCAGTAGTATACCCAGGGGGAACACCGGGGAGCTGTTTTTT
TRBD1 NA TRBJ1-2 TRBV7-2 CASSLGQGANYGYTF TGTGCCAGCAGCTTAGGTCAGGGGGCGAACTATGGCTACACCTTC
TRBD2 once TRBJ2-2 TRBV5-1 CASSTGTSGGGELFF TGCGCCAGCAGCACCGGGACTAGCGGGGGCGGGGAGCTGTTTTTT
NA once TRBJ1-5 TRBV4-2 CASSQDIGSKPQHF TGTGCCAGCAGCCAAGATATAGGGAGCAAGCCCCAGCATTTT